This is a list of T cell receptor beta chains from one sample in a study of cytomegalovirus exposure and HLA in healthy donors. The repertoire was sequenced with immunoSEQ multiplex PCR; TCRdb's copy has only in-frame clones and lacks some. The sample includes about 280,000 clones, 70% to 90% seen only once; the top ten take over 0.7%. The sample consisted of PBMCs. All receptors derive from a woman aged 18-29 years in good health and CMV-seronegative. The CDR3 runs from the conserved cysteine through the conserved F or W. A D gene is named only where the DNA matches it firmly. Clone size is not always given. Where it is, it says once, few, many or a class for expanded clones.

v_gene	j_gene	d_gene	abundance	CDR3nt	CDR3aa
TRBV9	TRBJ1-3	TRBD1	-	TGTGCCAGCAGCTCCCGGGACAGGGGGCTTGGTTCTGGAAACACCATATATTTT	CASSSRDRGLGSGNTIYF
TRBV19	TRBJ1-2	-	few	TGTGCCAGTAGTATAAGCGAGGTTCCCTATGGCTACACCTTC	CASSISEVPYGYTF
TRBV6-1	TRBJ1-2	-	-	TGTGCCAGCACCCTGAACTATGGCTACACCTTC	CASTLNYGYTF
TRBV5-1	TRBJ1-3	-	-	TGCGCCAGCAGCCCTCAGGGTTCCTCTGGAAACACCATATATTTT	CASSPQGSSGNTIYF
TRBV12-5	TRBJ2-5	-	-	TGTGCTAGTGGTAACCCCGGTAGCGGTCAAGAGACCCAGTACTTC	CASGNPGSGQETQYF
TRBV27	TRBJ2-1	TRBD2	-	TGTGCCAGCAGTTCCCTAGCGGGAGGGTACAATGAGCAGTTCTTC	CASSSLAGGYNEQFF
TRBV15	TRBJ2-2	-	-	TGTGCCACCAGCAGAGATCAAGTGATGAGGGAGAGGACGGACGGGGAGCTGTTTTTT	CATSRDQVMRERTDGELFF
TRBV20-1	TRBJ2-3	-	once	TGCAGTGCGAAACTAGATACGCAGTATTTT	CSAKLDTQYF
TRBV5-1	TRBJ1-2	-	-	TGCGCCAGCAGCTTGGGGACTTACGGAGAAGGCTACACCTTC	CASSLGTYGEGYTF
TRBV25-1	TRBJ1-2	-	-	TGTGCCAGCAGTGAAATTAAGGGGTATGGCTACACCTTC	CASSEIKGYGYTF
TRBV11-2	TRBJ2-1	TRBD2	-	TGTGCCAGCAGCTTATCAGCGGGAGTATTGAATGAGCAGTTCTTC	CASSLSAGVLNEQFF
TRBV28	TRBJ2-5	TRBD2	once	TGTGCCAGCAGTTTAACGGGGGGGGGCACAAAAGAGACCCAGTACTTC	CASSLTGGGTKETQYF
TRBV5-1	TRBJ2-1	-	once	TGCGCCAGCAGCTTGGATCCGGGCTCCTACAATGAGCAGTTCTTC	CASSLDPGSYNEQFF
TRBV27	TRBJ2-1	TRBD2	-	TGTGCCAGCAGTTTAAGGACGGGACTAGCGGACAATGAGCAGTTCTTC	CASSLRTGLADNEQFF
TRBV5-4	TRBJ2-3	-	-	TGTGCCAGCAGTTCCGGGACAACAGATACGCAGTATTTT	CASSSGTTDTQYF